This T cell receptor beta chain was identified in a study of tumor-infiltrating lymphocytes in oesophageal squamous cell carcinoma. In germline, CDR1 is SGHVS, CDR2 FQNEAQ. The CDR3 consists of 15 residues. MiXCR, run by TCRdb on the PCR reads, gives a single entry per CDR3 protein. Among about 11,000 distinct CDR3 sequences listed, less than 65% were seen once. The chain employs TRBV7-8 and TRBJ2-6, with TRBD2 matching 8 bases. The J call may not be correct, given that the DNA end is closer to TRBJ2-7. The receptor's source is a male donor with esophageal squamous cell carcinoma. The sequenced sample was esophageal tumor tissue. CDR3 amino acids: CASSLRAGDGYEQYF. The CDR3 DNA reads TGTGCCAGCAGCCTCAGAGCGGGAGACGGCTACGAGCAGTACTTC.